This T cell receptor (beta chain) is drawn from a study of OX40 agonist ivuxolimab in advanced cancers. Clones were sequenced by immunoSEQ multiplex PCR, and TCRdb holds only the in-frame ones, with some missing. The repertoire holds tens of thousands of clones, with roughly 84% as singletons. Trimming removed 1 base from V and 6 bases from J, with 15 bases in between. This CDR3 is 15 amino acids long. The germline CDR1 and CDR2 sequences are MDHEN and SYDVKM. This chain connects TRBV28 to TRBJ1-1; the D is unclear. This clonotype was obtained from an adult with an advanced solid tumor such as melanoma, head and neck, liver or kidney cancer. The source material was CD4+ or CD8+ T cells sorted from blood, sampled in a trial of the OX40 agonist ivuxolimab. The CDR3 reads CASSLLGGVFSEAFF. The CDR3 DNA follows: TGTGCCAGCAGTTTATTAGGAGGCGTTTTCTCTGAAGCTTTCTTT.